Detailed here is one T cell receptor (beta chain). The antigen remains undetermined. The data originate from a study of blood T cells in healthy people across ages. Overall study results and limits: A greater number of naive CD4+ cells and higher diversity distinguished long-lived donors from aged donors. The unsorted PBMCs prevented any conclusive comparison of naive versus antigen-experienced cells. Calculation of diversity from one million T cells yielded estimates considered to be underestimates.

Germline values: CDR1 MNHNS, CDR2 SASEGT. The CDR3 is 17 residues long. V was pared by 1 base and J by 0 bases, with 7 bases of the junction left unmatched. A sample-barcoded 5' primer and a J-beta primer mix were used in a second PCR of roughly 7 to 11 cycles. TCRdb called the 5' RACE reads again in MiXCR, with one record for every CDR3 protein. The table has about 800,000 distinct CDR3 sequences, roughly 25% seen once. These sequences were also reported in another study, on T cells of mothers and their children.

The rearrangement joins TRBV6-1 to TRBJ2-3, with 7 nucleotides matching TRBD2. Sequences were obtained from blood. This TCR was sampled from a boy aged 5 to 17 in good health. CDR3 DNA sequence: TGTGCCAGCAGTGAAGAAATGACTAGCAGGAGCACAGATACGCAGTATTTT. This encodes CASSEEMTSRSTDTQYF.